These 25 T cell receptor beta chains were sequenced from one sample in a study of cytomegalovirus exposure and HLA in healthy donors. PCR employed 60 Vbeta and 13 Jbeta primers. The repertoire was sequenced with immunoSEQ multiplex PCR; TCRdb's copy has only in-frame clones and lacks some. This table holds about 70,000 clones, 74% found once. Material for sequencing was PBMCs. Every receptor here comes from a human donor in good health.

This rearrangement joins TRBV6-1 to TRBJ2-7; no definite D call. CDR3 length: 14 amino acids. Germline V gives CDR1 MNHNS, CDR2 SASEGT. Trimming took off 2 bases at V and 7 bases at J, with 15 bases between the two ends. The CDR3 spells CASSELGSPWEQYF. The CDR3 DNA follows: TGTGCCAGCAGTGAATTGGGCAGCCCTTGGGAGCAGTACTTC.

The V gene is TRBV27, the J gene TRBJ2-7, with TRBD1 matching over 10 bases. This CDR3 has 18 amino acids. Germline CDR1 MNHEY, CDR2 SMNVEV (reference sequence). J gave up 6 bases and V 3 bases, and 17 bases lay outside the gene matches. The CDR3 nucleotides read TGTGCCAGCAGTTTGGAGACAGGGGGCCCTACTCAGGAGATCGAGCAGTACTTC. Protein sequence: CASSLETGGPTQEIEQYF.

CDR3 DNA sequence: TGCGCCAGCAGCTATCCTAGCGGGGGGTACAATGAGCAGTTCTTC. This codes for CASSYPSGGYNEQFF. V is TRBV5-1 and J is TRBJ2-1; 11 bases map to TRBD2. Trimming took 3 bases from V and 4 from J; bases not matched to a gene: 3. Germline assignment: CDR1 SGHRS and CDR2 YFSETQ. This CDR3 spans 15 amino acids.

The count of this clone is one. This chain uses TRBV19 with TRBJ1-5, with D unresolved. CDR1 LNHDA and CDR2 SQIVND come from the germline V gene (reference sequence). Trimming removed 3 bases from V and 1 base from J, with 10 bases in between. This CDR3 region has 15 residues. CDR3 coding DNA: TGTGCCAGTAGTATTTCCCCCAAAAGCAATCAGCCCCAGCATTTT. This gives the protein CASSISPKSNQPQHF.

This rearrangement joins TRBV30 to TRBJ2-7, with 14 bases aligning to TRBD2. This CDR3 region has 15 residues. V shed 7 bases, J shed 7 bases, and the junction held 12 bases outside the gene matches. In germline, CDR1 is GTSNPN, CDR2 SVGIG (reference sequence). The CDR3 DNA follows: TGTGCCTCTGAGGGGACTAGCGGGAGCATTGGGGAGCAGTACTTC. This translates into CASEGTSGSIGEQYF.

V usage is TRBV7-8 and J usage is TRBJ2-4; 8 bases agree with TRBD2. There are 17 residues in the CDR3. CDR1 SGHVS and CDR2 FQNEAQ come from the germline V gene. Trimming took 1 base from V and 0 from J; bases not matched to a gene: 5. The CDR3 DNA follows: TGTGCCAGCAGCTTAGGACTAGCGAACGTAGCCAAAAACATTCAGTACTTC. Protein: CASSLGLANVAKNIQYF.

The J gene is TRBJ2-1, the V gene TRBV30, with 11 bases fitting TRBD2. The J segment lost 4 bases and the V segment lost 2 bases, leaving 4 bases of the junction unmatched. The CDR3 has 15 residues. Germline V gene lookup returns CDR1 GTSNPN and CDR2 SVGIG (reference sequence). The CDR3 coding sequence is TGTGCCTGGAGTCGACTAGCGGGAAGGTACAATGAGCAGTTCTTC. Its protein product is CAWSRLAGRYNEQFF.

This clone was seen a handful of times. This chain links TRBV28 with TRBJ1-5; D is undetermined. This CDR3 comprises 14 residues. Trimming removed 5 bases at V and 7 bases at J, with 15 bases between. From germline, CDR1 is MDHEN and CDR2 SYDVKM. The CDR3 sequence: CASSLASSVQPQHF. The CDR3, as DNA: TGTGCCAGCAGTCTCGCATCCAGCGTACAGCCCCAGCATTTT. Complete variable domain (other parts from reference TRBV28 and TRBJ1-5): DVKVTQSSRYLVKRTGEKVFLECVQDMDHENMFWYRQDPGLGLRLIYFSYDVKMKEKGDIPEGYSVSREKKERFSLILESASTNQTSMYLCASSLASSVQPQHFGDGTRLSIL.

The V gene is TRBV6-1, the J gene TRBJ2-3; the match to TRBD2 covers 7 bases. V lost 3 bases and J lost 4; bases outside the gene matches: 7. The CDR3 runs to 15 residues. Germline values: CDR1 MNHNS, CDR2 SASEGT. The CDR3 reads CASSDRGRDADTQYF. The CDR3 DNA reads TGTGCCAGCAGTGACAGAGGGAGGGATGCAGATACGCAGTATTTT.

This clone has just one count. The chain links TRBV6-5 to TRBJ1-4; 7 bases are shared with TRBD1. The CDR3 covers 14 residues. Germline V gives CDR1 MNHEY, CDR2 SVGAGI. Trimming removed 6 bases from V and 7 bases from J; junction bases left unmatched: 8. The CDR3 bases are TGTGCCAGCAGCGCCGGGACAGAGGGTGAAAAACTGTTTTTT. Protein: CASSAGTEGEKLFF.

V gene TRBV25-1 combines with J gene TRBJ2-3, with a weak D call TRBD1 (6 bases). Per germline, CDR1 MGHDK and CDR2 SYGVNS. This CDR3 is built from 14 residues. Trimming cost V 3 bases and J 3 bases, with 10 bases left between them. The CDR3 loop is CASSEWTETDTQYF. DNA of the CDR3: TGTGCCAGCAGTGAGTGGACAGAGACAGATACGCAGTATTTT.

This chain joins TRBV6-5 and TRBJ1-5; the D gene is possibly TRBD1 (5 bases). The germline V and J ends were trimmed by 6 bases and 8 bases, with 17 bases remaining between them. CDR1 MNHEY and CDR2 SVGAGI come from the germline V gene. This CDR3 has 14 amino acids. CDR3 residues: CASRRRQKWEPQHF. The CDR3 coding sequence is TGTGCCAGCAGGCGGCGACAGAAGTGGGAGCCCCAGCATTTT.

The DNA for the CDR3 is TGCGCCAGCACCCCGAATCCAGGAAGGAACACTGAAGCTTTCTTT. Translated: CASTPNPGRNTEAFF. The V gene is TRBV5-1, the J gene TRBJ1-1; no reliable D call. This CDR3 contains 15 residues. V gave up 6 bases and J gave up 1 base, with 16 bases separating them. Germline V gives CDR1 SGHRS, CDR2 YFSETQ.

V gene TRBV29-1 combines with J gene TRBJ2-1; 7 positions match TRBD1. CDR1 SQVTM and CDR2 ANQGSEA come from the germline V gene. The ends lost 2 bases at V and 8 bases at J; junction bases unmatched: 12. The CDR3 covers 15 residues. CDR3 region: CSVERKGQAGHEQFF. The CDR3 coding sequence is TGCAGCGTTGAAAGGAAAGGACAGGCAGGGCATGAGCAGTTCTTC.

DNA of the CDR3: TGCGCCAGCAGCTTCGGGACAGGGGCCTACGAGCAGTACTTC. This sequence encodes CASSFGTGAYEQYF. This sequence joins TRBV5-1 and TRBJ2-7; 10 bases agree with TRBD1. The CDR3 runs to 14 residues. Trimming at V came to 2 bases and at J to 2 bases, leaving 1 base not matched to a gene. Germline lookup yields CDR1 SGHRS and CDR2 YFSETQ.

The chain couples TRBV5-8 to TRBJ1-4; D possibly corresponds to TRBD1 (6 bases). The CDR3 sequence is 14 residues long. Deletions cut 0 bases from V and 8 bases from J, with 11 bases between. CDR1 and CDR2 (germline): SGHTS, YDEGEE. The CDR3 loop is CASSLEVGAEKLFF. The CDR3 DNA reads as TGTGCCAGCAGCTTGGAAGTGGGGGCAGAAAAACTGTTTTTT.

The chain is built from TRBV5-1 and TRBJ2-3, with no clear D. V lost 4 bases and J lost 2, with 8 bases in between. CDR1 SGHRS and CDR2 YFSETQ come from the germline V gene. This CDR3 is 13 amino acids long. CDR3 amino acids: CASSLPFTDTQYF. In nucleotides, the CDR3 is TGCGCCAGCAGCCTCCCCTTCACAGATACGCAGTATTTT. The full variable domain, completed using reference TRBV5-1 and TRBJ2-3, is KAGVTQTPRYLIKTRGQQVTLSCSPISGHRSVSWYQQTPGQGLQFLFEYFSETQRNKGNFPGRFSGRQFSNSRSEMNVSTLELGDSALYLCASSLPFTDTQYFGPGTRLTVL.

V is TRBV7-2 and J is TRBJ2-7; D gene uncertain. CDR1 is SGHTA and CDR2 is FQGNSA in the germline V gene. This CDR3 is 12 amino acids long. Trimming stripped 5 bases from V and 0 bases from J, with 5 bases between. CDR3 nucleotide sequence: TGTGCCAGCAGCCTTAGCTCCTACGAGCAGTACTTC. As protein: CASSLSSYEQYF.

The V call is TRBV7-9, the J call TRBJ1-4; 9 nucleotides line up with TRBD1. Germline V gives CDR1 SEHNR, CDR2 FQNEAQ (reference sequence). Trimming removed 5 bases from V and 5 bases from J; junction bases left unmatched: 3. The CDR3 runs to 14 residues. CDR3: CASSNRGQNEKLFF. CDR3 sequence (DNA): TGTGCCAGCAGCAACAGGGGGCAGAATGAAAAACTGTTTTTT.

The chain combines TRBV10-3 with TRBJ2-5, with D possibly TRBD2 on 5 matching bases. The CDR3 has 15 amino acids. Germline CDR1 reads ENHRY; CDR2 reads SYGVKD. The germline V and J ends were trimmed by 6 bases and 5 bases, with 19 bases remaining between them. CDR3 in amino acids: CAISPGSTGGETQYF. DNA for the CDR3: TGTGCCATCAGCCCTGGAAGCACGGGCGGGGAGACCCAGTACTTC.

The V and J genes are TRBV30 and TRBJ2-7; D might be TRBD2 (6 bases). V lost 2 bases to trimming and J lost 3 bases, with 11 bases between them. This CDR3 has 13 amino acids. CDR1 and CDR2 (germline): GTSNPN, SVGIG (reference sequence). The CDR3 loop reads CAWSHSGIYEQYF. DNA of the CDR3: TGTGCCTGGAGTCATAGCGGTATCTACGAGCAGTACTTC.

A single count supports this clone. This chain links TRBV10-3 with TRBJ1-1, with 11 bases aligning to TRBD1. Germline trimming cut 10 bases from V and 6 bases from J; bases unmatched to any gene: 4. This CDR3 region has 12 residues. Germline loops: CDR1 ENHRY, CDR2 SYGVKD. CDR3: CATGQGEAEAFF. Written as DNA, the CDR3 is TGTGCCACGGGACAGGGGGAAGCTGAAGCTTTCTTT.

The rearrangement uses TRBV6-1 and TRBJ2-1; D is unresolved. The germline V gene has CDR1 MNHNS and CDR2 SASEGT. This CDR3 has 15 residues. Trimming left V 3 bases short and J 4 bases short, with 13 bases between. The CDR3 sequence: CASSEAGGEYNEQFF. In nucleotides, the CDR3 is TGTGCCAGCAGTGAGGCCGGCGGAGAGTACAATGAGCAGTTCTTC.

This clone was seen once. The rearrangement joins TRBV30 to TRBJ1-2; no definite D call. The ends were cut back, 6 bases at V and 3 bases at J, with 14 bases in the middle. The length of the CDR3 is 13 residues. Looked up from germline, CDR1 is GTSNPN and CDR2 is SVGIG (reference sequence). CDR3: CACSRTADYGYTF. The CDR3, as DNA: TGTGCCTGTTCCCGGACTGCCGACTATGGCTACACCTTC.

This rearrangement joins TRBV4-2 to TRBJ1-2, with 8 bases identical to TRBD1. In germline, CDR1 is LGHNA, CDR2 YNFKEQ. The CDR3 length is 14 residues. With 3 bases clipped from V and 4 bases from J, the junction kept 4 bases outside the gene matches. The CDR3 DNA reads as TGTGCCAGCAGCCAGGCAGGGGGCAGCTATGGCTACACCTTC. Translation: CASSQAGGSYGYTF.